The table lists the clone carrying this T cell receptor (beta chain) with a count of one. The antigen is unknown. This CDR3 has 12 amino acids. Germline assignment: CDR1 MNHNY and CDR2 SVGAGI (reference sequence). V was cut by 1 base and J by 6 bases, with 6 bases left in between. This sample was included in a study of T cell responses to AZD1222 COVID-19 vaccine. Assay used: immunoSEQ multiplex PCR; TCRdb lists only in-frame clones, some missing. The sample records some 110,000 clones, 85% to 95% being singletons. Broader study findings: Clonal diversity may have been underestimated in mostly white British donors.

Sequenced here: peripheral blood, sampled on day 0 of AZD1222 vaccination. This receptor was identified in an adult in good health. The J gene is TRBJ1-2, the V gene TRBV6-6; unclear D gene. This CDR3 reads CASSYLNNGYTF. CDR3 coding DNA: TGTGCCAGCAGTTACTTAAACAATGGCTACACCTTC.